This T cell receptor (beta chain) was obtained from a study of blood T cell repertoires in COVID-19. Study at large: Acute and convalescent COVID-19 samples came from the United States, Italy and Spain.

In the study's own analysis: Cell counts per sample came from amplifying reference gene primers. Some clones are missing from TCRdb's copy, which holds only in-frame ones; the method was immunoSEQ multiplex PCR. D and trimming come from the DNA, and the V and J calls and clone size come from that table. The data contain fewer than 600,000 clones, approximately 87% of them seen just once; the ten biggest clones take up about 2%. Trimming stripped 6 bases from V and 7 bases from J, with 7 bases between. CDR3 size: 11 residues. The study drew participants aged about 18 to 89 years from about two dozen US areas. Recovery meant two consecutive negative NP/OP PCR tests, professional clearance, or resolved symptoms. This clone was seen only once.

The origin of this receptor is a woman aged 40-49 years who had recovered from COVID-19. The genes are TRBV12-3 or TRBV12-4 and TRBJ1-5; no firm D call. The specimen was PBMCs or T cells enriched from blood (not recorded which). The CDR3: CASSPEQPQHF. The CDR3 nucleotides are TGTGCCAGCAGCCCTGAGCAGCCCCAGCATTTT.